Listed here are 14 T cell receptor beta chains from one sample, sequenced in a study of T-cell memory formation after mild COVID-19. TCRdb reanalysed the 5' RACE reads using MiXCR and keeps one entry per CDR3 protein. The sample shows 380,000 or so distinct CDR3 sequences, roughly 14% of them seen only once. The sample was PBMCs or a T cell subset sorted from them (not recorded which). The source of these receptors is a man between 18 and 29 years old who had mild COVID-19 (a few samples of this study predate the infection). Cell type and time point are not known.

There are a few counts of this clonotype. The chain has TRBV7-9 and TRBJ1-2, with 10 bases matching TRBD1. After removal of 4 bases from V and 4 bases from J, the junction contained 12 bases not matched to a gene. The CDR3 runs to 17 residues. The germline CDR1 and CDR2 sequences are SEHNR and FQNEAQ (reference sequence). The chain's CDR3 is CASSSPGQGRLGYGYTF. Written as DNA, the CDR3 is TGTGCCAGCAGCTCACCGGGACAGGGGCGTCTCGGCTATGGCTACACCTTC.

This rearrangement joins TRBV10-3 to TRBJ2-3; D not certain. The CDR3 has 16 amino acids. The ends were cut back, 3 bases at V and 0 bases at J, with 13 bases in the middle. Germline values: CDR1 ENHRY, CDR2 SYGVKD. The CDR3 reads CAISDQATTSTDTQYF. CDR3 nucleotides: TGTGCCATCAGTGATCAGGCCACCACTAGCACAGATACGCAGTATTTT.

This clonotype turned up a few times. The V and J genes are TRBV6-4 and TRBJ2-3, with no clear D. This CDR3 spans 12 amino acids. V was trimmed by 2 bases and J by 11 bases, leaving 11 bases between them. Germline V CDR1 and CDR2: MRHNA, SNTAGT. CDR3 protein: CASSDLTVGQYF. As DNA, the CDR3 is TGTGCCAGCAGTGACCTTACGGTGGGGCAGTATTTT.

This clonotype was seen only a few times. The chain employs TRBV9 and TRBJ1-2, with D unclear. Germline V gene data show CDR1 as SGDLS and CDR2 as YYNGEE. V was clipped by 0 bases and J by 3 bases, with 12 bases between them. This CDR3 has 15 residues. CDR3 nucleotide sequence: TGTGCCAGCAGCGTAGACGGGGAACCAGACTATGGCTACACCTTC. As protein: CASSVDGEPDYGYTF.

V usage is TRBV6-2 or TRBV6-3 and J usage is TRBJ1-6; tentative D call: TRBD1 (6 bases). The CDR3 is made up of 16 amino acids. The germline gives CDR1 MNHEY, CDR2 SVGEGT. The germline V and J ends were trimmed by 8 bases and 1 base, with 15 bases remaining between them. The CDR3 region is CASWTAQGSYNSPLHF. In nucleotides, the CDR3 is TGTGCCAGCTGGACGGCCCAGGGGTCCTATAATTCACCCCTCCACTTT.

V and J are TRBV27 and TRBJ2-7, with 10 bases lining up with TRBD1. After removal of 6 bases from V and 3 bases from J, the junction contained 5 bases not matched to a gene. Per germline, CDR1 MNHEY and CDR2 SMNVEV (reference sequence). CDR3 length: 14 amino acids. CDR3 amino acids: CASSRDRGHYEQYF. The CDR3 region has the DNA TGTGCCAGCAGCCGGGACAGGGGCCACTACGAGCAGTACTTC.

This clonotype was seen ten or more times. The V and J genes are TRBV7-6 and TRBJ2-2; D is uncertain. This CDR3 region has 16 residues. Trimming stripped 6 bases from V and 3 bases from J, with 17 bases between. Germline V gene data show CDR1 as SGHVS and CDR2 as FNYEAQ. Here the CDR3 DNA reads TGTGCCAGCAGACAAACCTCCGGGCCGTACACCGGGGAGCTGTTTTTT. It yields the protein CASRQTSGPYTGELFF. Full variable domain (outside the CDR3, taken from reference TRBV7-6 and TRBJ2-2): GAGVSQSPRYKVTKRGQDVALRCDPISGHVSLYWYRQALGQGPEFLTYFNYEAQQDKSGLPNDRFSAERPEGSISTLTIQRTEQRDSAMYRCASRQTSGPYTGELFFGEGSRLTVL.

The V call is TRBV6-5, the J call TRBJ1-6; D may be TRBD1 (5 bases). Germline assignment: CDR1 MNHEY and CDR2 SVGAGI. V was cut by 8 bases and J by 8 bases, with 13 bases left in between. The CDR3 runs 13 residues. The CDR3 sequence: CASGWTPYSPLHF. CDR3 bases: TGTGCCAGCGGGTGGACACCATATTCACCCCTCCACTTT.

This clonotype was observed a few times. This chain connects TRBV5-1 to TRBJ2-3, with D unclear. Germline CDR1 SGHRS, CDR2 YFSETQ. V lost 4 bases, J lost 2 bases, and 14 bases lay in between. The CDR3 is 15 amino acids. The CDR3 region has the DNA TGCGCCAGCAGCCTGTCGGACGTATACACAGATACGCAGTATTTT. As protein: CASSLSDVYTDTQYF.

This clonotype turned up a few times. The rearrangement links TRBV5-1 to TRBJ1-4; D unresolved. This CDR3 contains 17 residues. Trimming pared 4 bases from V and 1 base from J, leaving 17 bases between. Germline CDR1 reads SGHRS; CDR2 reads YFSETQ. The CDR3 DNA sequence: TGCGCCAGCAGCCTAAGAGGGTATCCCGGAACTAATGAAAAACTGTTTTTT. This gives the protein CASSLRGYPGTNEKLFF.

The chain combines TRBV6-2 or TRBV6-3 with TRBJ2-1; 7 bases agree with TRBD2. The trim removed 2 bases at V and 7 bases at J, leaving 8 bases unmatched. Germline V lookup: CDR1 MNHEY, CDR2 SVGEGT. The CDR3 is 15 amino acids. CDR3 region: CASSYPRGGVNEQFF. Written as DNA, the CDR3 is TGTGCCAGCAGTTACCCCCGGGGAGGGGTGAATGAGCAGTTCTTC.

This sequence joins TRBV10-3 and TRBJ2-1; D possibly corresponds to TRBD1 (5 bases). V was trimmed by 7 bases and J by 10 bases, leaving 11 bases between them. The CDR3 is 11 amino acids. Germline-derived CDR1 and CDR2 are ENHRY and SYGVKD. CDR3 residues: CAITQDTEQFF. Here the CDR3 DNA reads TGTGCCATCACCCAGGACACCGAGCAGTTCTTC.

This clonotype was seen ten or more times. This chain links TRBV4-3 with TRBJ1-6, with 8 nucleotides matching TRBD1. The CDR3 has 18 amino acids. Losses at the gene ends were 1 base for V and 0 bases for J; bases not matched to a gene: 5. Germline loops: CDR1 LGHNA, CDR2 YSLEER. CDR3 loop: CASSQAGGQGSYNSPLHF. Written as DNA, the CDR3 is TGCGCCAGCAGCCAAGCCGGCGGACAGGGCTCCTATAATTCACCCCTCCACTTT.

This clonotype was picked up a small number of times. The V and J genes are TRBV5-1 and TRBJ2-1; TRBD1 matches 9 bases. Germline V gene data show CDR1 as SGHRS and CDR2 as YFSETQ. The CDR3 contains 14 residues. Trimming took 6 bases from V and 3 from J; bases not matched to a gene: 4. This CDR3 is CASNRGLIYNEQFF. DNA for the CDR3: TGCGCCAGCAACAGGGGGCTCATCTACAATGAGCAGTTCTTC.